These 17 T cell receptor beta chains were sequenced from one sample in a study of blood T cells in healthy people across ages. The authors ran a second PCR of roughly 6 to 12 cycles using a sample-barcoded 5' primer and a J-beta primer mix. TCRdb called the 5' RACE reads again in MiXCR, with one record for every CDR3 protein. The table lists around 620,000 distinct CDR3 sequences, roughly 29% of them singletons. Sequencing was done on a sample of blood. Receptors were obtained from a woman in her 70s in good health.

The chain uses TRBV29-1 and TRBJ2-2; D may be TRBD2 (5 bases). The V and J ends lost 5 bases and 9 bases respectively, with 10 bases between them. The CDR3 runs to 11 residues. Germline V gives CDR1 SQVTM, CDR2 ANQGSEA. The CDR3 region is CSVIRRRELFF. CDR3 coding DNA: TGCAGCGTTATACGGAGGCGGGAGCTGTTTTTT.

The CDR3 loop reads CASSPSPRTGGNEQFF. CDR3 in DNA: TGTGCCAGCAGCCCCTCCCCTCGGACAGGGGGCAATGAGCAGTTCTTC. The rearrangement links TRBV7-2 to TRBJ2-1, with 10 nucleotides matching TRBD1. V trimming: 5 bases; J trimming: 6 bases; junction bases outside the gene matches: 10. This CDR3 is 16 amino acids long. Germline V gene data show CDR1 as SGHTA and CDR2 as FQGNSA. Based on the CDR3 plus reference TRBV7-2 and TRBJ2-1, the full variable domain is GAGVSQSPSNKVTEKGKDVELRCDPISGHTALYWYRQSLGQGLEFLIYFQGNSAPDKSGLPSDRFSAERTGGSVSTLTIQRTQQEDSAVYLCASSPSPRTGGNEQFFGPGTRLTVL.

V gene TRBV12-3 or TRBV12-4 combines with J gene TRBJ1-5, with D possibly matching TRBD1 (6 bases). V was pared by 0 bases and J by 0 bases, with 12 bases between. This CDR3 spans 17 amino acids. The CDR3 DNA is TGTGCCAGCAGTTTAGCGGCAGGGGCTTATAGCAATCAGCCCCAGCATTTT. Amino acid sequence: CASSLAAGAYSNQPQHF.

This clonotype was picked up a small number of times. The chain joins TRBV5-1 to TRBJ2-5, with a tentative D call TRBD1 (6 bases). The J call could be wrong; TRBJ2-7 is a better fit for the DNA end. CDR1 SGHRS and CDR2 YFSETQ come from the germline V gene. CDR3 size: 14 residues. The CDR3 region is CASSWDRDTYEQYF. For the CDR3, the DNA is TGCGCCAGCAGCTGGGACCGGGACACCTACGAGCAGTACTTC.

Written as DNA, the CDR3 is TGTGCCAGCAGCTTTGCTCCGGGGGCTGGAGGGGCCAACGTCCTGACTTTC. Translation gives CASSFAPGAGGANVLTF. The chain combines TRBV7-2 with TRBJ2-6, with D perhaps given as TRBD1 or TRBD2 (6 bases each). Trimming removed 3 bases from V and 4 bases from J, with 16 bases in between. This CDR3 comprises 17 residues. Germline loops: CDR1 SGHTA, CDR2 FQGNSA.

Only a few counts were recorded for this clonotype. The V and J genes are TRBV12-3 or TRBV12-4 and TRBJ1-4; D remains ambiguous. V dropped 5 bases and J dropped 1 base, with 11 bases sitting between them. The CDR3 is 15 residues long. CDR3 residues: CASSQFWGTNEKLFF. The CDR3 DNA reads TGTGCCAGCAGTCAGTTTTGGGGAACTAATGAAAAACTGTTTTTT.

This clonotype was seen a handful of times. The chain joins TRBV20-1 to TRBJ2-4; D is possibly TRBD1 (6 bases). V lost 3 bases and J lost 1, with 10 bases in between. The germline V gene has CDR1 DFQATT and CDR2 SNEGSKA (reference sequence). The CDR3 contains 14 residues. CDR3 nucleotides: TGCAGTGCTAGCCTTAGGGGGGCCAAAAACATTCAGTACTTC. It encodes CSASLRGAKNIQYF.

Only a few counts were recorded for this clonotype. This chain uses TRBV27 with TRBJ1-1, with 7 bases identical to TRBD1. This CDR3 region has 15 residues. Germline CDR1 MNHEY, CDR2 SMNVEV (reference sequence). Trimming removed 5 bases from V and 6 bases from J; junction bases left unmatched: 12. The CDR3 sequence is CASSARQGPYAEAFF. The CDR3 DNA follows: TGTGCCAGCAGTGCCAGACAGGGTCCTTACGCTGAAGCTTTCTTT.

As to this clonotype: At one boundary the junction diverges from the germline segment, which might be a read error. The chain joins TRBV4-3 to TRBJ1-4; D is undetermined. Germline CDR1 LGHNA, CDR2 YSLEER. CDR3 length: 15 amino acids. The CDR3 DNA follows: TGCGCCGGCAGCCAGCAAGGTAATACCGACGAAAAACTGTTTTTT. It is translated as CAGSQQGNTDEKLFF.

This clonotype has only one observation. In DNA, the CDR3 is TGTGCCAGCAGTTTGCAGATATCTAACTATGGCTACACCTTC. It codes for CASSLQISNYGYTF. The V call is TRBV6-5, the J call TRBJ1-2, with no clear D. This CDR3 region has 14 residues. CDR1 is MNHEY and CDR2 is SVGAGI in the germline V gene. Trimming took 4 bases from V and 0 from J, leaving 9 bases between them.

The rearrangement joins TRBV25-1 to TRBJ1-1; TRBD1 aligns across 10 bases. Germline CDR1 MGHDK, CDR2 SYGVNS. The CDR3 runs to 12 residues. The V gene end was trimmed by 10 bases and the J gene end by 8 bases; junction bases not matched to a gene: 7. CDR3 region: CATRTGGREAFF. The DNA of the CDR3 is TGTGCCACCCGGACAGGGGGGAGAGAAGCTTTCTTT.

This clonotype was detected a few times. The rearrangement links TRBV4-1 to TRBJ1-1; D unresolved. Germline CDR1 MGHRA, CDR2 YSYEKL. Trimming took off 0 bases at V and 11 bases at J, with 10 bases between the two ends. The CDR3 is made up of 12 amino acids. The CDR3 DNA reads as TGCGCCAGCAGCCAAGATCGGCAAAAGGCTTTCTTT. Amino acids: CASSQDRQKAFF.

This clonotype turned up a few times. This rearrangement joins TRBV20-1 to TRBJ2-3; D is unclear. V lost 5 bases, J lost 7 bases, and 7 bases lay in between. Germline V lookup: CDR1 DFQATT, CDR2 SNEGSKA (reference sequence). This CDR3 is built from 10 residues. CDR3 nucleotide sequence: TGCAGTGCTCTGGAGAATACGCAGTATTTT. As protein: CSALENTQYF.

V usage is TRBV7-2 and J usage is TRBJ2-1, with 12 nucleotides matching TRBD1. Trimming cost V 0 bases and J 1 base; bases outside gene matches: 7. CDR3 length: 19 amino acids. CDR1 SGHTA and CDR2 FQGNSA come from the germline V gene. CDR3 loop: CASSLAGTGGLSSYNEQFF. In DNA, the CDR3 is TGTGCCAGCAGCTTAGCGGGGACAGGGGGCTTAAGTTCCTACAATGAGCAGTTCTTC.

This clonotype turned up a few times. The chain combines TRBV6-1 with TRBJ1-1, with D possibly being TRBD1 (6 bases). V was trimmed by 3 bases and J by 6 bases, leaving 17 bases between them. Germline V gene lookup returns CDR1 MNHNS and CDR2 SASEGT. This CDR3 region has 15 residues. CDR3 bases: TGTGCCAGCAGTGATGGGGGGGCCCCCGGGCCTGAAGCTTTCTTT. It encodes CASSDGGAPGPEAFF.

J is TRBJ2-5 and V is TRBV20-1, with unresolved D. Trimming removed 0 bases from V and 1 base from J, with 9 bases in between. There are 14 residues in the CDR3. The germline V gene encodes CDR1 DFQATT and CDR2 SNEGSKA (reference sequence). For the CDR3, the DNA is TGCAGTGCTAGAGATCAACGAGGCCAAGAGACCCAGTACTTC. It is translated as CSARDQRGQETQYF.

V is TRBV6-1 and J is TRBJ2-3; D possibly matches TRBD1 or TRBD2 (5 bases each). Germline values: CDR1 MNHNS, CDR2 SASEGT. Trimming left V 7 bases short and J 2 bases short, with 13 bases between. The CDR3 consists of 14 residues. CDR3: CASTPGTLTDTQYF. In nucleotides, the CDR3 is TGTGCCAGCACCCCTGGGACCCTCACAGATACGCAGTATTTT.